Below, one T cell receptor beta chain is given with its context. These data are taken from a study of shared clonotypes between healthy human individuals. Generated by immunoSEQ multiplex PCR, the TCRdb table keeps only in-frame clones and is missing some. The table includes roughly 2,300,000 clones, 85% to 95% detected once. CDR1 and CDR2 (germline): SNHLY, FYNNEI. This CDR3 has 16 amino acids. V shed 8 bases, J shed 3 bases, and the junction held 11 bases outside the gene matches. Source material: naive CD4+ T cells from PBMCs. Subset here: CD45RA+ positively selected. The J gene is TRBJ1-3, the V gene TRBV2; 9 bases are shared with TRBD1. This TCR came from a man aged 18 to 30 in good health. Some clones in this sample may be carry-over from other donors' samples. CDR3: CASPASDRGDGNTIYF. CDR3 bases: TGTGCCAGCCCCGCGAGTGACAGGGGGGATGGAAACACCATATATTTT.